This section outlines one TCR beta chain sequence together with its context. TCRdb passed the RT-PCR reads through MiXCR, listing each CDR3 protein once. The sample lists under 170,000 distinct CDR3 sequences; roughly two fifths were seen once. The data were obtained in a study of patients and donors after allogeneic stem cell transplantation. CDR3 length equals 14 residues. With 7 bases clipped from V and 1 base from J, the junction kept 6 bases outside the gene matches. The TCR comes from a human donor who was either an allogeneic HSCT recipient or a stem cell or donor lymphocyte infusion donor (not recorded which). It is not recorded whose cells these are; they may come from a transplant donor. The J gene is TRBJ2-5, the V gene TRBV12-3 or TRBV12-4, with 7 positions matching TRBD2. Sequences were obtained from blood, either unsorted or a sorted T cell fraction (not recorded which). DNA of the CDR3: TGTGCCAGCAACCCACGGGGGGTCCAAGAGACCCAGTACTTC. As protein: CASNPRGVQETQYF.